This T cell receptor beta chain was identified during a study of CDR3 diversity in severe acne. The V gene lost 7 bases and the J gene lost 4 bases, with 11 bases spanning the gap. Germline assignment: CDR1 ENHRY and CDR2 SYGVKD. The CDR3 totals 13 residues. In TCRdb, the PCR reads were re-called with MiXCR into one record per CDR3 protein. The table includes some 84,000 distinct CDR3 sequences, around half detected once. This clonotype was seen repeatedly, ten times or more. The J gene is TRBJ1-5, the V gene TRBV10-3; TRBD1 might be the D (5 bases). This receptor was identified in a male donor in good health, serving as a control. What was sequenced was blood. The CDR3, as DNA: TGTGCCATCACTCAGGGAATAAATCAGCCCCAGCATTTT. It yields the protein CAITQGINQPQHF.